The 14 T cell receptor beta chains below were found in one sample sequenced in a study of T-cell reconstitution after alpha-beta-depleted transplantation in children listed by TCRdb under 2016. Points the paper makes about the study in general: The apparently early alphabetaT-cell count recovery about two months after transplant was reportedly dependent on only several hundred rapidly expanded clones derived from non-depleted graft cells.

Per the publication, the time point label means: day 60 (about 2 months) after transplantation. This sample's treatment or condition label indicates: allogeneic hematopoietic cell transplantation with graft depleted of TCRalphabeta T cells and CD19 B cells. These TCRs are of unknown antigen specificity. The receptor library was made with PCR. The sequencer was an Illumina HiSeq 2500. TCR library preparation used molecular barcoding, with unique molecular identifiers applied to normalize quantification of the TCRbeta repertoire. The public reads were run again by TCRdb, first through fastp at Q25 and then through MiXCR, and only productive beta chains were kept. Each entry merges the rows of one CDR3 protein and shows their most common DNA and genes. The sample table contains 25,000 to 35,000 distinct CDR3 sequences; only one count was recorded for over 6.5% of them. The ten largest make up around 30% of the sample.

Here the sequenced sample was peripheral blood, taken 60 days after TCRalphabeta/CD19-depleted stem cell transplant. The receptors were gathered from a child under two years old who had a stem cell transplant for acute myeloid leukemia, so the T cells may come from the graft donor.

The table lists this clonotype with many counts. The chain carries TRBV29-1 and TRBJ2-3; D gene ambiguous. CDR3 length equals 16 residues. Trimming stripped 0 bases from V and 0 bases from J, with 13 bases between. Germline V lookup: CDR1 SQVTM, CDR2 ANQGSEA. CDR3 nucleotide sequence: TGCAGCGTTGAAGATCCGCCTCCTCGTAGCACAGATACGCAGTATTTT. This gives the protein CSVEDPPPRSTDTQYF.

This clonotype was counted at least ten times. The chain has TRBV9 and TRBJ2-7, with D perhaps matching TRBD2 (6 bases). Germline-derived CDR1 and CDR2 are SGDLS and YYNGEE. Trimming cost V 4 bases and J 5 bases, with 16 bases left between them. This CDR3 has 14 amino acids. The CDR3 sequence: CASSQGGGIDEQYF. In nucleotides, the CDR3 is TGTGCCAGCAGCCAAGGAGGAGGGATCGACGAGCAGTACTTC.

In this sample, this clonotype turned up many times. This rearrangement joins TRBV9 to TRBJ2-2; the D gene is possibly TRBD1 (5 bases). Per the germline V gene, CDR1 is SGDLS and CDR2 is YYNGEE. The V and J ends lost 0 bases and 7 bases respectively, with 10 bases between them. This CDR3 contains 14 residues. The CDR3 is CASSVAQGSGELFF. For the CDR3, the DNA is TGTGCCAGCAGCGTAGCTCAGGGCAGCGGGGAGCTGTTTTTT.

The table lists this clonotype with many counts. In nucleotides, the CDR3 is TGTGCCTGGAGTGGGGGCCCCTACGAGCAGTACTTC. Residues: CAWSGGPYEQYF. This chain connects TRBV30 to TRBJ2-7, with TRBD1 as a possible D gene (5 bases). The CDR3 is made up of 12 amino acids. Germline CDR1 GTSNPN, CDR2 SVGIG (reference sequence). Trimming took off 1 base at V and 2 bases at J, with 6 bases between the two ends. Combining the CDR3 with reference TRBV30 and TRBJ2-7 gives the whole variable domain SQTIHQWPATLVQPVGSPLSLECTVEGTSNPNLYWYRQAAGRGLQLLFYSVGIGQISSEVPQNLSASRPQDRQFILSSKKLLLSDSGFYLCAWSGGPYEQYFGPGTRLTVT.

This clonotype was detected ten times or more. The gene calls are TRBV29-1 and TRBJ2-4; TRBD1 is a possible D gene (6 bases). Germline CDR1 reads SQVTM; CDR2 reads ANQGSEA. The CDR3 sequence is 13 residues long. Trimming cost V 5 bases and J 2 bases, with 10 bases left between them. CDR3 loop: CSVLRGPKNIQYF. CDR3 coding DNA: TGCAGCGTTCTCAGGGGACCCAAAAACATTCAGTACTTC. The full variable domain, with the rest looked up from reference TRBV29-1 and TRBJ2-4, is SAVISQKPSRDICQRGTSLTIQCQVDSQVTMMFWYRQQPGQSLTLIATANQGSEATYESGFVIDKFPISRPNLTFSTLTVSNMSPEDSSIYLCSVLRGPKNIQYFGAGTRLSVL.

This clonotype is categorized as medium-sized. The chain links TRBV13 to TRBJ2-5; D possibly corresponds to TRBD1 (5 bases). Germline V gene lookup returns CDR1 PRHDT and CDR2 FYEKMQ (reference sequence). V was trimmed by 4 bases and J by 4 bases, leaving 13 bases between them. The length of the CDR3 is 14 residues. CDR3 bases: TGTGCCAGCAGCTACCTAGGGGAAGGAGAGACCCAGTACTTC. Translation: CASSYLGEGETQYF.

This clonotype was detected many times. The gene calls are TRBV13 and TRBJ2-1; 7 nucleotides match TRBD1. There are 15 residues in the CDR3. J was trimmed by 4 bases and V by 5 bases; bases with no gene match: 8. Germline V gene lookup returns CDR1 PRHDT and CDR2 FYEKMQ (reference sequence). This CDR3 is CASSEVSGGYNEQFF. For the CDR3, the DNA is TGTGCCAGCAGCGAGGTTTCAGGGGGATACAATGAGCAGTTCTTC.

This clonotype was observed at least ten times. The rearrangement joins TRBV21-1 to TRBJ2-5; the D segment call TRBD1 is taken from the table without a DNA check. TRBV21-1 is labeled a pseudogene. This CDR3 region has 12 residues. The CDR3 nucleotides read TGTGCCAGCACCCGGGCGTGGGAGACCCAGTACTTC. Encoded protein: CASTRAWETQYF.

This clonotype was counted many times. For the CDR3, the DNA is TGTGCCAGCAGTTACGGGTACTCTGGGGCCAACGTCCTGACTTTC. Its protein is CASSYGYSGANVLTF. The chain joins TRBV6-5 to TRBJ2-6; D unclear. The V end lost 2 bases, the J end lost 0 bases, and 5 bases lay between the germline ends. The CDR3 contains 15 residues. Germline V gives CDR1 MNHEY, CDR2 SVGAGI.

This clonotype has at least ten counts. This chain links TRBV20-1 with TRBJ1-3; 9 nucleotides agree with TRBD1. Trimming at V came to 3 bases and at J to 4 bases, leaving 10 bases not matched to a gene. CDR1 and CDR2 from the germline V gene are DFQATT and SNEGSKA (reference sequence). CDR3 length: 16 amino acids. CDR3 in amino acids: CSARVRRGQGGNTIYF. DNA of the CDR3: TGCAGTGCTAGGGTACGACGAGGACAGGGGGGAAACACCATATATTTT.

CDR3 sequence (DNA): TGTGCCAGCAGCCCCCGTTCCGGCGGGACAGCAAAGAGTGAAAAACTGTTTTTT. Translating gives CASSPRSGGTAKSEKLFF. The V call is TRBV7-9, the J call TRBJ1-4, with 7 bases lining up with TRBD1. The germline CDR1 and CDR2 sequences are SEHNR and FQNEAQ (reference sequence). The V gene end was trimmed by 5 bases and the J gene end by 7 bases; junction bases not matched to a gene: 19. There are 18 residues in the CDR3.

This clonotype came up many times. The chain joins TRBV7-9 to TRBJ2-1; D is undetermined. Trimming left V 2 bases short and J 2 bases short, with 10 bases between. Germline CDR1 and CDR2: SEHNR and FQNEAQ (reference sequence). CDR3 length: 15 amino acids. CDR3 DNA sequence: TGTGCCAGCAGCTTACTCGTATCCCCCTACAATGAGCAGTTCTTC. It encodes CASSLLVSPYNEQFF.

This clonotype has ten or more counts. The chain uses TRBV7-8 and TRBJ2-5, with TRBD1 matching 9 bases. Germline V lookup: CDR1 SGHVS, CDR2 FQNEAQ. Trimming at V came to 1 base and at J to 6 bases, leaving 6 bases not matched to a gene. The CDR3 is 15 amino acids. CDR3 sequence: CASSLVSGQGKTQYF. As DNA, the CDR3 is TGTGCCAGCAGCTTAGTCTCTGGACAGGGGAAGACCCAGTACTTC.

The sample holds many counts of this clonotype. The chain employs TRBV24-1 and TRBJ2-2; the match to TRBD2 covers 7 bases. The trim removed 7 bases at V and 7 bases at J, leaving 2 bases unmatched. The CDR3 length is 12 residues. Germline loops: CDR1 KGHDR, CDR2 SFDVKD. The CDR3 loop reads CATRASGGELFF. In nucleotides, the CDR3 is TGTGCCACCAGGGCTAGCGGCGGGGAGCTGTTTTTT.